Detailed here is one T cell receptor (beta chain). There are a few counts of this clone. What antigen it recognizes has not been identified. Nothing much larger sits one base from this clone, and base qualities are not available. On a MiSeq, deep resolution sequencing aimed for a depth between 1 in 1 million and 1 in 200,000 T cells, with each clonotype covered 10x on average. The immunoSEQ hsTCRB Kit was used to generate the TCR beta libraries. In the authors' own workflow: The data were analyzed with ImmunoSEQ Analyzer and ImmunoSEQ Data Assistant, and V, D and J gene assignments followed IMGT definitions. Clonality, which ranges from 0 to 1, was calculated by subtracting the normalized Shannon entropy of productive rearrangement frequencies from one. Public clonotype analysis was restricted to overrepresented clonotypes comprising at least 0.05% of each patient's repertoire. Approximately 12 age-matched healthy donor repertoires from immuneACCESS were used as controls for clonality. TCRdb obtained this table from immuneACCESS and retained in-frame rearrangements with V and J assigned. These tables miss some clones; where compared with another copy, unresolved V genes account for less than half of the shortfall, and the remainder is unexplained. The V and J calls and clone size were taken over from that table, and D and trimming were inferred from the DNA. This sample holds some 300,000 clones; 80% were observed only once. Together, the top ten hold under 8.5% of the sample.

This sample is part of a study of cytotoxic CD8 clonotypes in ibrutinib-treated CLL (dated by TCRdb to the early 2020s). For context, the study as a whole: The cohort had eleven to twelve relapsed/refractory and some 15 treatment-naive patients; around 17 were IGHV unmutated. Longitudinal samples were available for about 30% of the roughly 86 trial participants. An average of 255,043 productive templates and 94,082 productive rearrangements was obtained per sample. Response samples were taken after a median of approximately a year on treatment, ranging from 6 to 36 months. Partial responses were observed in about 24 patients and complete responses in 2; after a median follow-up of around 68 months, remission was maintained in approximately 14 patients and progression was observed in roughly twelve. Cryopreserved peripheral blood mononuclear cells were obtained prior to treatment, at the time of response, and at either disease progression or sustained remission. Here is what the overall study found, with its caveats: Clonality rose at ibrutinib response, remained stable during sustained remission, and dropped back toward baseline at progression. Baseline clonality exceeded that of age-matched healthy donors and correlated strongly with circulating CD8+ T-cell counts. Lymph node repertoires were not examined, and the timing of sampling was not matched between patients in sustained remission and those whose disease progressed. Public clonotypes were rare and either contracted or stayed stable during treatment, and the rise in clonality at ibrutinib response reflected the expansion of private clonotypes.

Via the germline V gene, CDR1 is MDHEN and CDR2 SYDVKM. The V and J ends are trimmed by 6 bases and 8 bases, leaving 12 bases between them. The CDR3 measures 12 amino acids from cysteine to phenylalanine. Only CDR3 DNA is held: 36 bases, read in frame from base 1. For TCR beta library preparation, roughly 2 micrograms of genomic DNA were extracted from the cryopreserved PBMCs. Longitudinal blood samples from CLL patients receiving ibrutinib monotherapy were subjected to high-throughput TCR beta sequencing. The patients took part in an open-label, single-center phase 2 trial of ibrutinib monotherapy. This clonotype was sampled from a human donor with chronic lymphocytic leukemia. The sequences come from PBMCs, collected before ibrutinib treatment. The chain is made from TRBV28 and TRBJ2-3; the D gene lacks a confident call. CDR3 sequence: CASSAGVVTQYF. The DNA sequence is given as TGTGCCAGCAGCGCCGGAGTCGTTACGCAGTATTTT.